The next 29 T cell receptor beta chains were all read from a single sample in a study of response to subunit inactivated influenza vaccine. One entry per CDR3 protein results from TCRdb running MiXCR on the RT-PCR reads. The table includes 200,000 to 250,000 distinct CDR3 sequences, 12% detected once. The specimen comprised non-naive T cells sorted from PBMCs, sampled approximately 15 days before vaccination. The receptors were sampled from a man between 45 and 60 years old who received an inactivated influenza vaccine.

The rearrangement joins TRBV6-5 to TRBJ1-5; 8 nucleotides line up with TRBD1. CDR1 is MNHEY and CDR2 is SVGAGI in the germline V gene. There are 15 residues in the CDR3. With V trimmed by 1 base and J by 5 bases, 4 bases remained unmatched. The CDR3 spells CASSYFSGGDQPQHF. The CDR3 bases are TGTGCCAGCAGTTACTTTTCAGGGGGCGATCAGCCCCAGCATTTT.

V gene TRBV10-2 combines with J gene TRBJ2-7, with D unresolved. Deletions cut 5 bases from V and 4 bases from J, with 12 bases between. Germline CDR1 and CDR2: WSHSY and SAAADI. This CDR3 is built from 13 residues. CDR3 sequence reads: CASSMKGAYEQYF. CDR3 bases: TGCGCCAGCAGTATGAAGGGCGCGTACGAGCAGTACTTC.

This clonotype was seen more than once but under ten times. This chain connects TRBV12-3 or TRBV12-4 to TRBJ2-1; either TRBD1 or TRBD2 may supply D (5 bases each). Between the trimmed V and J ends, which lost 5 bases and 13 bases, there was a span of 15 bases. The CDR3 covers 12 residues. The CDR3 DNA is TGTGCCAGCAGTCGGGACCTCATCTCACAGTTCTTC. Translation gives CASSRDLISQFF.

The table lists this clonotype with many counts. The V and J genes are TRBV7-3 and TRBJ2-7; 8 bases map to TRBD1. Germline V gene lookup returns CDR1 SGHTA and CDR2 FQGTGA. This CDR3 is built from 13 residues. After removal of 3 bases from V and 4 bases from J, the junction contained 2 bases not matched to a gene. The chain's CDR3 is CASSLTGEYEQYF. Here the CDR3 DNA reads TGTGCCAGCAGCTTGACAGGGGAGTACGAGCAGTACTTC.

This clonotype was seen many times. This chain links TRBV12-3 or TRBV12-4 with TRBJ2-2; 8 bases agree with TRBD1. With V trimmed by 1 base and J by 4 bases, 2 bases remained unmatched. The CDR3 runs to 15 residues. CDR3 in amino acids: CASSLGTGSTGELFF. The CDR3 coding sequence is TGTGCCAGCAGTTTAGGGACAGGGAGCACCGGGGAGCTGTTTTTT.

The rearrangement joins TRBV29-1 to TRBJ2-3; 8 bases line up with TRBD1. CDR3 length: 13 residues. V shed 6 bases and J 7 bases; nucleotides not matched to a gene: 9. CDR1 is SQVTM and CDR2 is ANQGSEA in the germline V gene. This chain's CDR3 is CSVAVTGANTQYF. The CDR3 DNA reads as TGCAGCGTCGCGGTGACAGGGGCAAATACGCAGTATTTT.

The chain employs TRBV25-1 and TRBJ1-6; D may be TRBD1 (5 bases). Germline CDR1 MGHDK, CDR2 SYGVNS. The CDR3 contains 13 residues. The V gene lost 6 bases and the J gene lost 7 bases, with 10 bases spanning the gap. The DNA of the CDR3 is TGTGCCAGCAGCTTGGGGGTAAATTCACCCCTCCACTTT. Translating gives CASSLGVNSPLHF.

This sequence joins TRBV20-1 and TRBJ2-7; 7 bases are shared with TRBD2. The germline V gene encodes CDR1 DFQATT and CDR2 SNEGSKA (reference sequence). The length of the CDR3 is 15 residues. Trimming took 2 bases from V and 7 from J; bases not matched to a gene: 14. The CDR3 coding sequence is TGCAGTGCTAGAAACCGCGGGAGCCTAGATCGGGAGCAGTACTTC. As protein: CSARNRGSLDREQYF.

Only one count was recorded for this clonotype. J is TRBJ1-1 and V is TRBV5-1; D remains unclear. Per germline, CDR1 SGHRS and CDR2 YFSETQ. This CDR3 is 16 amino acids long. V gave up 0 bases and J gave up 7 bases, with 19 bases separating them. CDR3 sequence reads: CASSLVGRFRDGEAFF. As DNA, the CDR3 is TGCGCCAGCAGCTTGGTCGGACGGTTTCGTGATGGTGAAGCTTTCTTT.

This clonotype was counted a single time. The chain combines TRBV18 with TRBJ2-7, with 9 bases identical to TRBD1. Per the germline V gene, CDR1 is KGHSH and CDR2 is LQKENI. V lost 2 bases to trimming and J lost 5 bases; unmatched junction nucleotides: 1. The CDR3 is 13 residues long. The CDR3, as DNA: TGTGCCAGCTCACCAAACAGGGGGCACGAGCAGTACTTC. Amino acids: CASSPNRGHEQYF.

This clonotype appeared many times. The rearrangement uses TRBV2 and TRBJ2-7; D perhaps matches TRBD1 (5 bases). Trimming took off 3 bases at V and 1 base at J, with 10 bases between the two ends. Germline V gene sequence: CDR1 SNHLY, CDR2 FYNNEI. The CDR3 consists of 14 residues. The CDR3 bases are TGTGCCAGCAGTGATGGGGCAGGGTCCTACGAGCAGTACTTC. It is translated as CASSDGAGSYEQYF.

CDR3 sequence (DNA): TGTGCCAGCAGTGAAATGTCAGGGAGCTCCTACAATGAGCAGTTCTTC. Translating gives CASSEMSGSSYNEQFF. J is TRBJ2-1 and V is TRBV6-1; either TRBD1 or TRBD2 may fit D (5 bases each). This CDR3 is built from 16 residues. Deletions cut 2 bases from V and 0 bases from J, with 11 bases between. From germline, CDR1 is MNHNS and CDR2 SASEGT.

The chain employs TRBV18 and TRBJ2-5; D gene ambiguous. Germline V gives CDR1 KGHSH, CDR2 LQKENI. The CDR3 sequence is 18 residues long. The ends were cut back, 4 bases at V and 5 bases at J, with 26 bases in the middle. CDR3 region: CASSRIHVNGMGSETQYF. The CDR3 coding sequence is TGTGCCAGCTCACGCATTCACGTGAATGGCATGGGGTCGGAGACCCAGTACTTC.

The chain's CDR3 is CASSPSIGGLAIQFF. CDR3 nucleotides: TGTGCCAGCAGCCCCTCCATCGGAGGGCTAGCTATTCAGTTCTTC. The chain recombines TRBV7-9 with TRBJ2-1; D may be TRBD2 (6 bases). The V end was cut by 5 bases, the J end by 13 bases, with 24 bases between. This CDR3 comprises 15 residues. The V gene's germline CDR1 is SEHNR and CDR2 FQNEAQ (reference sequence).

The chain uses TRBV4-2 and TRBJ2-2; 10 bases are a match to TRBD2. Germline trimming cut 3 bases from V and 0 bases from J; bases unmatched to any gene: 7. There are 18 residues in the CDR3. CDR1 LGHNA and CDR2 YNFKEQ come from the germline V gene. In DNA form, the CDR3 reads TGTGCCAGCAGCCAGGAACTAGCGGGGAGGGCGAACACCGGGGAGCTGTTTTTT. It encodes CASSQELAGRANTGELFF.

This clonotype came up many times. The CDR3 region is CASSLEGGYEQYF. In DNA, the CDR3 is TGTGCCAGCAGCTTAGAGGGCGGTTACGAGCAGTACTTC. The chain uses TRBV7-2 and TRBJ2-7; no clear D gene. Germline V lookup: CDR1 SGHTA, CDR2 FQGNSA. The CDR3 has 13 residues. Between the trimmed V and J ends, which lost 1 base and 4 bases, there was a span of 8 bases.

This clonotype has a count of ten or more. This chain connects TRBV6-2 or TRBV6-3 to TRBJ2-7; 7 positions match TRBD2. CDR3 length equals 18 residues. Per the germline V gene, CDR1 is MNHEY and CDR2 is SVGEGT. Trimming at V came to 8 bases and at J to 7 bases, leaving 26 bases not matched to a gene. In DNA, the CDR3 is TGTGCCAGCCGTCCGGGACTATCAACCTTAAAACTACCGGGTGAGCAGTACTTC. This encodes CASRPGLSTLKLPGEQYF.

This clonotype has more than one count but fewer than ten. The rearrangement uses TRBV20-1 and TRBJ1-6; D remains ambiguous. Trimming pared 1 base from V and 10 bases from J, leaving 17 bases between. This CDR3 is built from 15 residues. Germline assignment: CDR1 DFQATT and CDR2 SNEGSKA (reference sequence). The CDR3 DNA reads as TGCAGTGCTAGAGCTTCATGGGGTGGGAAATCACCCCTCCACTTT. Protein sequence: CSARASWGGKSPLHF.

In this sample, this clonotype turned up many times. The chain carries TRBV12-3 or TRBV12-4 and TRBJ2-1, with D possibly called TRBD1 or TRBD2 (5 bases each). This CDR3 is 13 amino acids long. V lost 5 bases to trimming and J lost 8 bases, with 13 bases between them. The CDR3 protein is CASSITGADEQFF. The CDR3 DNA reads as TGTGCCAGCAGTATTACCGGGGCCGATGAGCAGTTCTTC.

This clonotype was found a few times. The chain employs TRBV14 and TRBJ1-2; D call uncertain. Trimming pared 3 bases from V and 2 bases from J, leaving 7 bases between. Germline assignment: CDR1 SGHDN and CDR2 FVKESK. This CDR3 is built from 13 residues. CDR3 DNA sequence: TGTGCCAGCAGCCACATAGAGAACTATGGCTACACCTTC. This translates into CASSHIENYGYTF.

This clonotype was counted a few times. The J gene is TRBJ2-7, the V gene TRBV15; possibly TRBD2 for D (7 bases). V was pared by 4 bases and J by 8 bases, with 18 bases between. CDR3 length equals 14 residues. Germline values: CDR1 LNHNV, CDR2 YYDKDF (reference sequence). CDR3 residues: CATSTQRGGDKQYF. CDR3 in DNA: TGTGCCACCAGCACCCAACGAGGGGGGGACAAGCAGTACTTC.

Only a few counts were recorded for this clonotype. The J gene is TRBJ2-6, the V gene TRBV5-1; TRBD1 matches 8 bases. The germline V gene encodes CDR1 SGHRS and CDR2 YFSETQ. V trimming: 0 bases; J trimming: 0 bases; junction bases outside the gene matches: 5. This CDR3 region has 18 residues. The CDR3 sequence: CASSLGTGRFSGANVLTF. In DNA, the CDR3 is TGCGCCAGCAGCTTGGGGACAGGGCGGTTCTCTGGGGCCAACGTCCTGACTTTC.

This clonotype was counted a few times. The chain uses TRBV10-3 and TRBJ2-2, with D tentatively TRBD2 (6 bases). V was clipped by 5 bases and J by 2 bases, with 15 bases between them. Germline V gene data show CDR1 as ENHRY and CDR2 as SYGVKD. The CDR3 loop spans 16 amino acids. The CDR3 bases are TGTGCCATCAGTCCCGGGACTTTCCAAAACACCGGGGAGCTGTTTTTT. Translation: CAISPGTFQNTGELFF.

The chain joins TRBV20-1 to TRBJ2-4; either TRBD1 or TRBD2 may fit D (6 bases each). V was trimmed by 4 bases and J by 6 bases, leaving 16 bases between them. This CDR3 comprises 14 residues. CDR1 and CDR2 (germline): DFQATT, SNEGSKA (reference sequence). CDR3 sequence: CSATQVRGPNIQYF. The CDR3 coding sequence is TGCAGTGCTACCCAGGTCCGGGGGCCAAACATTCAGTACTTC.

This clonotype appeared a few times. The chain couples TRBV18 to TRBJ2-5; perhaps D is TRBD1 or TRBD2 (6 bases each). The germline CDR1 and CDR2 sequences are KGHSH and LQKENI. This CDR3 has 16 amino acids. The V gene lost 0 bases and the J gene lost 1 base, with 12 bases spanning the gap. CDR3 bases: TGTGCCAGCTCACCACCGGCAGGGGACTTCCAAGAGACCCAGTACTTC. This codes for CASSPPAGDFQETQYF.

V is TRBV5-1 and J is TRBJ2-1, with 12 bases that match TRBD2. J was trimmed by 9 bases and V by 2 bases; bases with no gene match: 6. Germline loops: CDR1 SGHRS, CDR2 YFSETQ. The CDR3 is made up of 15 amino acids. The CDR3 bases are TGCGCCAGCAGCTTAAGACTAGCGGGAGAAGGTGAGCAGTTCTTC. This gives the protein CASSLRLAGEGEQFF.

V and J are TRBV5-1 and TRBJ1-1; D call uncertain. This CDR3 is built from 14 residues. The germline gives CDR1 SGHRS, CDR2 YFSETQ. V was pared by 1 base and J by 0 bases, with 7 bases between. The CDR3 DNA follows: TGCGCCAGCAGCTTGACCGCGGTGAACACTGAAGCTTTCTTT. Its translation is CASSLTAVNTEAFF.

V and J are TRBV5-1 and TRBJ1-2, with 12 positions matching TRBD1. Per the germline V gene, CDR1 is SGHRS and CDR2 is YFSETQ. This CDR3 has 16 amino acids. V shed 1 base and J 7 bases; nucleotides not matched to a gene: 8. The CDR3 loop is CASSLYSGQGAAGYTF. The CDR3 nucleotides read TGCGCCAGCAGCTTGTACTCGGGACAGGGGGCCGCTGGCTACACCTTC.

This clonotype was seen more than once but under ten times. The chain combines TRBV4-2 with TRBJ2-2, with no clear D. V was cut by 0 bases and J by 3 bases, with 5 bases left in between. Germline values: CDR1 LGHNA, CDR2 YNFKEQ. The CDR3 has 14 amino acids. For the CDR3, the DNA is TGTGCCAGCAGCCAAGAAACTGACACCGGGGAGCTGTTTTTT. This codes for CASSQETDTGELFF.